The T cell receptor (beta chain) under discussion was sequenced for a study of OX40 agonist ivuxolimab in advanced cancers. Findings and caveats of the study: Some of the lowest clonal expansion was seen in partial responders at 0.1-3.0 mg/kg.

Clones were sequenced by immunoSEQ multiplex PCR, and TCRdb holds only the in-frame ones, with some missing. This table holds roughly 28,000 clones, under 90% found once. The V gene's germline CDR1 is MNHEY and CDR2 SMNVEV (reference sequence). The CDR3 extends over 16 amino acids. Deletions cut 0 bases from V and 2 bases from J, with 13 bases between. Of note for this clone: Antigen unknown.

The clonotype originates from an adult with an advanced solid tumor such as melanoma, head and neck, liver or kidney cancer. The specimen was CD4+ or CD8+ T cells sorted from blood, collected in a trial of the OX40 agonist ivuxolimab. V usage is TRBV27 and J usage is TRBJ1-1; no clear D gene. CDR3 nucleotide sequence: TGTGCCAGCAGTTTATCGGAAGACACCCTTAACACTGAAGCTTTCTTT. Encoded protein: CASSLSEDTLNTEAFF.